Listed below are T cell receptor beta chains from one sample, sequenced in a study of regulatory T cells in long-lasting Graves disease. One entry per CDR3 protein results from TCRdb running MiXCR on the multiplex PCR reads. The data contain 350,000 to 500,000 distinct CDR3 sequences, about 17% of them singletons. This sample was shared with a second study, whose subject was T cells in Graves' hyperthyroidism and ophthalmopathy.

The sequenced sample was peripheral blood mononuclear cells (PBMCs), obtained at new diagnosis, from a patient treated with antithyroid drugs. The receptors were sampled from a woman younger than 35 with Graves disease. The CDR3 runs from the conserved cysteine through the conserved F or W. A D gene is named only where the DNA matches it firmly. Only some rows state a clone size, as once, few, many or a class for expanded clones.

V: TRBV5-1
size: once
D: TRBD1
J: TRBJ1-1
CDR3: CASSLPGTGGAEAFF
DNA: TGCGCCAGCAGCTTGCCCGGGACAGGGGGCGCTGAAGCTTTCTTT

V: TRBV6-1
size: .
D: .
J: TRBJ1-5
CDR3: CASRTGTDQPQHF
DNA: TGTGCCAGCAGAACCGGGACCGATCAGCCCCAGCATTTT

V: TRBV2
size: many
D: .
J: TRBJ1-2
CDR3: CASSVTLWDYGYTF
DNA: TGTGCCAGCAGTGTCACCCTGTGGGACTATGGCTACACCTTC

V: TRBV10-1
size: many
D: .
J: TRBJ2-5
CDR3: CASSESSETQYF
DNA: TGCGCCAGCAGTGAGTCTTCGGAGACCCAGTACTTC

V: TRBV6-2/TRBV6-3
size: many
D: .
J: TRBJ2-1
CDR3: CASSYGIGAYNEQFF
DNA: TGTGCCAGCAGTTACGGGATCGGAGCCTACAATGAGCAGTTCTTC

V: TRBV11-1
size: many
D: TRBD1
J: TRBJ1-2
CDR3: CASSPDRAIYYGYTF
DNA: TGTGCCAGCAGCCCCGACAGGGCGATTTACTATGGCTACACCTTC

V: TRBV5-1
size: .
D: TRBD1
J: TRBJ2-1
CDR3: CASSRTGREQFF
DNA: TGTGCCAGCTCTCGGACAGGTAGGGAGCAGTTCTTC

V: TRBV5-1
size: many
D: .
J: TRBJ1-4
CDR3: CASSRSATNEKLFF
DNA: TGCGCCAGCAGCAGGTCAGCAACTAATGAAAAACTGTTTTTT

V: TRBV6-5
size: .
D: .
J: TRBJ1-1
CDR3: CASSYLPWAPNTEAFF
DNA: TGTGCCAGCAGTTACCTCCCGTGGGCACCGAACACTGAAGCTTTCTTT

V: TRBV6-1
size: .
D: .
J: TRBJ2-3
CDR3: CASSFPLQTDTQYF
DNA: TGTGCCAGCAGCTTCCCCCTGCAGACAGATACGCAGTATTTT

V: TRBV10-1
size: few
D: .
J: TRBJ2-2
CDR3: CARPGATAVNTGELFF
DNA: TGCGCCAGACCAGGGGCGACAGCAGTAAACACCGGGGAGCTGTTTTTT

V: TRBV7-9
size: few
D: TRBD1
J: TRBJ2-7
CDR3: CASSHSTGGSSYEQYF
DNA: TGTGCCAGCAGCCACAGTACAGGGGGCTCCTCCTACGAGCAGTACTTC

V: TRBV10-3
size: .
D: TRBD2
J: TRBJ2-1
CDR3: CAISAGLAGAGGEQFF
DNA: TGTGCCATCAGTGCCGGACTAGCGGGAGCTGGGGGTGAGCAGTTCTTC

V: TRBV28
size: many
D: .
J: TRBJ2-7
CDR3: CASSLFLGPSYEQYF
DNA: TGTGCCAGCAGTTTATTTCTGGGCCCATCCTACGAGCAGTACTTC

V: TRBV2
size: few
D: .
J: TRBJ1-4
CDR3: CASSDREANEKLFF
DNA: TGTGCCAGCAGTGACAGGGAGGCTAATGAAAAACTGTTTTTT

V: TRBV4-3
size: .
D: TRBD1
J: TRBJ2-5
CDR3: CASSQGTGGSETQYF
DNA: TGCGCCAGCAGCCAAGGGACAGGGGGATCAGAGACCCAGTACTTC

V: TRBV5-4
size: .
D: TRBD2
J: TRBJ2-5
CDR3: CASSFAPGTSGIKTQYF
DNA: TGTGCCAGCAGCTTCGCCCCAGGGACTAGCGGGATAAAGACCCAGTACTTC

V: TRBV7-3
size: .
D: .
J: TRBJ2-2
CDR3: CASSLIAGRGNTGELFF
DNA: TGTGCCAGCAGCTTAATAGCTGGTCGTGGGAACACCGGGGAGCTGTTTTTT

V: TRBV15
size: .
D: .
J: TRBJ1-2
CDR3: CATSRIQQGIGGYTF
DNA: TGTGCCACCAGCAGAATACAGCAGGGGATAGGTGGCTACACCTTC

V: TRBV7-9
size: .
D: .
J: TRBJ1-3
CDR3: CASSLGSTFSGNTIYF
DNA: TGTGCCAGCAGCTTGGGGTCCACCTTCTCTGGAAACACCATATATTTT

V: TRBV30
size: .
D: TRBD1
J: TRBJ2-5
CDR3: CAWSQTGKETQYF
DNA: TGTGCCTGGAGTCAGACAGGGAAAGAGACCCAGTACTTC

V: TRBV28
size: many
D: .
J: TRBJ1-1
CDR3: CASTPRGSTEAFF
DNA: TGTGCCAGCACCCCGCGGGGGAGCACTGAAGCTTTCTTT

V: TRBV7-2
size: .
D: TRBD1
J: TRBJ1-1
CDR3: CASSLERGQAFF
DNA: TGTGCCAGCAGCTTAGAGAGGGGGCAAGCTTTCTTT

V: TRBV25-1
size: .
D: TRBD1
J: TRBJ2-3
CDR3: CASTITGASTDTQYF
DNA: TGTGCCAGCACTATTACAGGGGCTAGCACAGATACGCAGTATTTT

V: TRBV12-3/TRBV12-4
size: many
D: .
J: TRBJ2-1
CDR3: CASTLTRHEQFF
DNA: TGTGCCAGCACCTTGACTAGACATGAGCAGTTCTTC

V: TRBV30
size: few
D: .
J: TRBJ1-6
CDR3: CAWSESRGSPLHF
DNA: TGTGCCTGGAGTGAAAGCAGGGGATCACCCCTCCACTTT

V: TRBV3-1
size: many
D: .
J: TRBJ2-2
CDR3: CASSLLAYTGELFF
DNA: TGTGCCAGCAGCCTTCTAGCGTACACCGGGGAGCTGTTTTTT

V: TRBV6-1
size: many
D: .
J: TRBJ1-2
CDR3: CASSEVRQINYGYTF
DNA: TGTGCCAGCAGCGAAGTCCGACAGATTAACTATGGCTACACCTTC

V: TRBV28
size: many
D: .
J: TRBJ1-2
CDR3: CASSKSGMVANYGYTF
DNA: TGTGCCAGCAGCAAGAGCGGTATGGTAGCTAACTATGGCTACACCTTC

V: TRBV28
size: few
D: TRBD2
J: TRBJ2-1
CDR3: CASSFPTPGLAGHEQFF
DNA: TGTGCCAGCAGTTTCCCCACACCCGGACTAGCGGGTCATGAGCAGTTCTTC

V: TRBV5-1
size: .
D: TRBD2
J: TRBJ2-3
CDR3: CASSLGLAEPAGTDTQYF
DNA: TGCGCCAGCAGCTTGGGACTAGCGGAGCCGGCGGGCACAGATACGCAGTATTTT

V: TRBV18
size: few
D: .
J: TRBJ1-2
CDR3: CASSPTEGMGDLYGYTF
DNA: TGTGCCAGCTCACCCACGGAGGGGATGGGAGATCTATATGGCTACACCTTC

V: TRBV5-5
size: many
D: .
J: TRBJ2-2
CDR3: CASSLGLPDTGELFF
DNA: TGTGCCAGCAGCCTGGGGCTCCCGGACACCGGGGAGCTGTTTTTT

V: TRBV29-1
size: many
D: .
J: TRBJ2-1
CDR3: CSVARQLYNEQFF
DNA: TGCAGCGTTGCAAGGCAGCTATACAATGAGCAGTTCTTC

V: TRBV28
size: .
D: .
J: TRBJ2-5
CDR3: CASSFIEETQYF
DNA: TGTGCCAGCAGTTTTATCGAAGAGACCCAGTACTTC

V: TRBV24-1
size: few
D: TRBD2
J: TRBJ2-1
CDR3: CATSDAGTSVYNEQFF
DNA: TGTGCCACCAGTGACGCCGGGACTAGCGTCTACAATGAGCAGTTCTTC

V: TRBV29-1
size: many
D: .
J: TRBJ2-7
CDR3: CSVVWEPYEQYF
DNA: TGCAGCGTTGTGTGGGAGCCCTACGAGCAGTACTTC

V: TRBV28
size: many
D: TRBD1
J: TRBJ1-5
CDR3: CASSSLRGRGSQPQHF
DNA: TGTGCCAGCAGCTCACTCAGGGGGCGCGGTAGTCAGCCCCAGCATTTT

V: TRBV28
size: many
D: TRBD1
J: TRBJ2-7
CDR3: CASSSPQGAHEQYF
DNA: TGTGCCAGCAGCTCACCCCAGGGGGCCCACGAGCAGTACTTC

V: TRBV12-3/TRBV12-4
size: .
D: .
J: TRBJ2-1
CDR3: CASSFNLAGEQFF
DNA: TGTGCCAGCAGTTTTAACTTGGCCGGAGAGCAGTTCTTC

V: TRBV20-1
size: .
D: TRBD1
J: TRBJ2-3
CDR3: CSAIILGTGLHLYTDTQYF
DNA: TGCAGTGCCATAATCCTGGGGACAGGACTACACCTTTACACAGATACGCAGTATTTT

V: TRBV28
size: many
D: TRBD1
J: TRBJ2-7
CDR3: CASSNRGPHEQYF
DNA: TGTGCCAGCAGTAACAGGGGGCCCCACGAGCAGTACTTC

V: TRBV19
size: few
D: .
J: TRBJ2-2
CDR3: CASSILSGELFF
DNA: TGTGCCAGTAGTATCCTAAGCGGGGAGCTGTTTTTT

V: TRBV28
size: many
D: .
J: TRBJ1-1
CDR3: CASSFSTNTEAFF
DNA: TGTGCCAGCAGTTTCTCCACGAACACTGAAGCTTTCTTT

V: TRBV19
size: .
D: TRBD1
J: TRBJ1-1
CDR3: CASSTRQGRYTEAFF
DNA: TGTGCCAGTAGTACACGACAGGGTAGGTACACTGAAGCTTTCTTT

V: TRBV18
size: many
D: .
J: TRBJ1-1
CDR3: CASSPQTGPEAFF
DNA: TGTGCCAGCTCACCGCAGACAGGACCTGAAGCTTTCTTT

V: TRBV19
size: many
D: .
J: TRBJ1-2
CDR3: CASSPAGGNYGYTF
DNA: TGTGCCAGTAGTCCTGCCGGGGGCAACTATGGCTACACCTTC

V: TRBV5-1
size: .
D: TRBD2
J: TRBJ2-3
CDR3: CASSLLSAGATDTQYF
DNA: TGCGCCAGCAGCTTGTTGTCAGCGGGAGCCACAGATACGCAGTATTTT

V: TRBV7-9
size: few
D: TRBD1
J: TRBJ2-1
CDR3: CASSPTTGENHNEQFF
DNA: TGTGCCAGCAGCCCTACCACAGGGGAGAACCACAATGAGCAGTTCTTC

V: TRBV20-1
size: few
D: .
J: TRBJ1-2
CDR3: CSATARGARGYTF
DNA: TGCAGTGCTACGGCGAGGGGGGCGAGGGGCTACACCTTC

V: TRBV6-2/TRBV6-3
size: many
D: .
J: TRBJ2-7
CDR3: CASVGGNEQYF
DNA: TGTGCCAGCGTGGGGGGAAACGAGCAGTACTTC

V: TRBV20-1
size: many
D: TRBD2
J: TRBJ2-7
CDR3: CSATTTSGRTSYEQYF
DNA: TGCAGTGCTACAACGACTAGCGGGAGGACCTCCTACGAGCAGTACTTC

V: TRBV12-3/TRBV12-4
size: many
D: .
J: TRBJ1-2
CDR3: CASSHSGGLVYGYTF
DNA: TGTGCCAGCAGCCACTCGGGGGGACTGGTCTATGGCTACACCTTC

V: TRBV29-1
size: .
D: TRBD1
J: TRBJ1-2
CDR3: CSVKTGRNGYTF
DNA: TGCAGCGTTAAGACAGGGCGGAATGGCTACACCTTC

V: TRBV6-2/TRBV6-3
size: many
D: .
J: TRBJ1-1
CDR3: CASSYREGPEAFF
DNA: TGTGCCAGCAGTTACAGAGAAGGCCCCGAAGCTTTCTTT

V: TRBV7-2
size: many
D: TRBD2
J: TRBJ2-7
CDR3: CASSLGREDYEQYF
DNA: TGTGCCAGCAGCTTAGGGCGGGAGGACTACGAGCAGTACTTC

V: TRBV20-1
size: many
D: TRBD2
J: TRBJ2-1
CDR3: CSARDPTSPDDEQFF
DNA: TGCAGTGCTAGAGATCCGACTAGCCCTGATGATGAGCAGTTCTTC

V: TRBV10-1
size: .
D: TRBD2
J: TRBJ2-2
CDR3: CASSDAFAGAGELFF
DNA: TGCGCCAGCAGTGACGCTTTTGCGGGAGCCGGGGAGCTGTTTTTT

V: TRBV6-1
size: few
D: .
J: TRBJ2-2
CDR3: CASSHVWAGSSGELFF
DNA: TGTGCCAGCAGCCACGTCTGGGCAGGTAGTTCCGGGGAGCTGTTTTTT